The present T cell receptor beta chain was sequenced within a study of cytomegalovirus exposure and HLA in healthy donors. Study-wide findings and caveats: TCR beta chains numbering 164 were designated cytomegalovirus-associated. High specificity and sensitivity for cytomegalovirus status were reported for the classifier.

The PCR had 60 Vbeta and 13 Jbeta primers. Some clones are missing from TCRdb's copy, which holds only in-frame ones; the method was immunoSEQ multiplex PCR. The sample shows roughly 120,000 clones, around 84% of them seen only once. With regard to this clone: What it recognizes is unknown.

The sequence came from a woman in her thirties in good health and CMV-seropositive. Sequencing input: PBMCs.

CDR3 in amino acids: CASRSRGGRSNQPQHF. CDR3 coding DNA: TGTGCCAGCAGAAGCCGAGGAGGTCGAAGCAATCAGCCCCAGCATTTT. The chain is built from TRBV28 and TRBJ1-5; D gene uncertain. Germline V CDR1 and CDR2: MDHEN, SYDVKM. Between the trimmed V and J ends, which lost 6 bases and 1 base, there was a span of 16 bases. The CDR3 has 16 residues.